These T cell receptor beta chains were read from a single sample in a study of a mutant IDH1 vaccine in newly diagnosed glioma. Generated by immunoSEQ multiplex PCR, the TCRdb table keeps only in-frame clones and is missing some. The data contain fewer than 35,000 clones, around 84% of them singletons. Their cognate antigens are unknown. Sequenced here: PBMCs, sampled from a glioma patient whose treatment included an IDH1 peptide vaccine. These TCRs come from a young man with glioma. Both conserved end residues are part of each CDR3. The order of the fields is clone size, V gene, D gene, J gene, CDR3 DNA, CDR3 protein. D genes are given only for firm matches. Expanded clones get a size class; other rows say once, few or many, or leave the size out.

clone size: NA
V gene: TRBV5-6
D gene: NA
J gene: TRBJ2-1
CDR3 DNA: TGTGCCAGCAGCTTGAATCGTGAGCAGTTCTTC
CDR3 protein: CASSLNREQFF

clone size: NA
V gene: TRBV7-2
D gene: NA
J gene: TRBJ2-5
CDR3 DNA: TGTGCCAGCACCTTATATAATGGGGAGACCCAGTACTTC
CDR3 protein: CASTLYNGETQYF

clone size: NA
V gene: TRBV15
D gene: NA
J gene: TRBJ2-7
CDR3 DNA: TGTGCCACCAGCATAAACAAACTTACCGGGACCGACTACGAGCAGTACTTC
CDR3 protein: CATSINKLTGTDYEQYF

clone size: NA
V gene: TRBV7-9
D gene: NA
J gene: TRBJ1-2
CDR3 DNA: TGTGCCAGCAGCTTGGGTGCAGGAGGCGGCTACACCTTC
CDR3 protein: CASSLGAGGGYTF

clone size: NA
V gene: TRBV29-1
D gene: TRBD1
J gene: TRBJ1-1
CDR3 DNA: TGCAGCGTTCTCAGGGGGCGAGGGGCTGAAGCTTTCTTT
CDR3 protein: CSVLRGRGAEAFF

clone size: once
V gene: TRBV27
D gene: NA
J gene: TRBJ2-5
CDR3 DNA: TGTGCCAGCAGTTTACCGGGGGAGACCCAGTACTTC
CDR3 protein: CASSLPGETQYF

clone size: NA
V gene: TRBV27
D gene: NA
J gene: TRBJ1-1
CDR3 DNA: TGTGCCAGCTACCCCCGCGGGGCGAATTACGGCACTGAAGCTTTCTTT
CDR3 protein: CASYPRGANYGTEAFF

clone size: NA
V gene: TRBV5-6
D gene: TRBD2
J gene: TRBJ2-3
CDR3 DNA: TGTGCCAGCAGCCTGGCGAGTAGCGGGAGAGGGAGAACGCAGTATTTT
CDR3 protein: CASSLASSGRGRTQYF

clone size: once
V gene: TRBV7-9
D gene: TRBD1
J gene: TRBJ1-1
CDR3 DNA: TGTGCCAGCAGCTTGGGACAGAGTTTGAACACTGAAGCTTTCTTT
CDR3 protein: CASSLGQSLNTEAFF

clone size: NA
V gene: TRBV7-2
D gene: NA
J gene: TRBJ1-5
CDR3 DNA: TGTGCCAGCAGCTTAGTTCATAGCAATCAGCCCCAGCATTTT
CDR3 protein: CASSLVHSNQPQHF

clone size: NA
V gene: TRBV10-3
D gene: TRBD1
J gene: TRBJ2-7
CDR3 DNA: TGTGCCATCAGTGATTTACAGGGGGCCTTCGAGCAGTACTTC
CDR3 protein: CAISDLQGAFEQYF

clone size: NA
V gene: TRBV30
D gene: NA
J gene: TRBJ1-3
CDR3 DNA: TGTGCCTGGAGTGAGGGGATCTCTGGAAACACCATATATTTT
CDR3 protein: CAWSEGISGNTIYF

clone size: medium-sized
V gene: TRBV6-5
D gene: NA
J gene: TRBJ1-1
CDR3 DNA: TGTGCCAGCAGTATAACACAGTTTGGTAAAGCTTTCTTT
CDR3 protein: CASSITQFGKAFF

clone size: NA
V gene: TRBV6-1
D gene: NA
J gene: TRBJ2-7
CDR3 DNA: TGTGCCAGCAACGCGCTCTCCTACGAGCAGTACTTC
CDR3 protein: CASNALSYEQYF

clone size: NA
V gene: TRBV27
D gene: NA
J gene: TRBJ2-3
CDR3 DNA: TGTGCCAGCAACCTCCCAGGGCGGGACACAGATACGCAGTATTTT
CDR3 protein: CASNLPGRDTDTQYF

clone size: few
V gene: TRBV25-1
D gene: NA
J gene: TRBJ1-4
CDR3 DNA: TGTGCCAGCAGTCCAATGGGCGGAAGGGGCCTTGAAAAACTGTTTTTT
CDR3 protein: CASSPMGGRGLEKLFF

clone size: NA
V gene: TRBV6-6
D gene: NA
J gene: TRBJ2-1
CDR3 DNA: TGTGCCAGCAGTTACGATAGCTCCTACAATGAGCAGTTCTTC
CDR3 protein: CASSYDSSYNEQFF

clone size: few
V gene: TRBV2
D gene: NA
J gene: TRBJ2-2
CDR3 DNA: TGTGCCAGCAGCAACAGGGCCGGTGGGTTTTTT
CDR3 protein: CASSNRAGGFF

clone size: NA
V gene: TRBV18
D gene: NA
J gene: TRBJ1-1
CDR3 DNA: TGTGCCAGCTCACCACCGGGGGTACAGGGCTCTGAAGCTTTCTTT
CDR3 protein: CASSPPGVQGSEAFF

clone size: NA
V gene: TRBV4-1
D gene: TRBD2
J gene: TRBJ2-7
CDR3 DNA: TGCGCCAGCAGCGAAATGCTTAGCGGGAGCTACGAGCAGTACTTC
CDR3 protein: CASSEMLSGSYEQYF

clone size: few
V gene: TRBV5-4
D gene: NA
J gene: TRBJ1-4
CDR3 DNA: TGTGCCAGCAGCTTAGGGACGGAGAATGAAAAACTGTTTTTT
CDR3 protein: CASSLGTENEKLFF

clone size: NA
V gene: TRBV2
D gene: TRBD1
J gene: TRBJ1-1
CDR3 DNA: TGTGCCAGCAGGTCCCGGACAGGGGGTACTGAAGCTTTCTTT
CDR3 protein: CASRSRTGGTEAFF

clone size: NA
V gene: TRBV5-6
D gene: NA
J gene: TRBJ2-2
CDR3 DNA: TGTGCCAGCAGTCCACAGGGTTGGCGGAACACCGGGGAGCTGTTTTTT
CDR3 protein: CASSPQGWRNTGELFF

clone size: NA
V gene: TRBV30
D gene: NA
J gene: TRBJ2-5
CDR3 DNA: TGTGCCTGGAGTCTCTCCGGGACCCAGTACTTC
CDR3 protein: CAWSLSGTQYF

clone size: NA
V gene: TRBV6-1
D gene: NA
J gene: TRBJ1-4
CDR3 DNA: TGTGCCAGCAGTGATAGTAACAGGTCTGGAAATGAAAAACTGTTTTTT
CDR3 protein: CASSDSNRSGNEKLFF

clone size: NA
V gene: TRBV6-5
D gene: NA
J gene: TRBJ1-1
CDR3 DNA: TGTGCCAGCAGTTACTCGAATTCGAACACTGAAGCTTTCTTT
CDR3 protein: CASSYSNSNTEAFF

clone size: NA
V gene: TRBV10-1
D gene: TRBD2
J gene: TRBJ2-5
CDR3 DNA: TGCGCCAGCAGTGAGAAAGCGGGAGCCGTGGAGACCCAGTACTTC
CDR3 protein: CASSEKAGAVETQYF

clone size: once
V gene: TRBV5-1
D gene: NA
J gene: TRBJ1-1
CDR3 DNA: TGCGCCAGCAGCTTGGCCATCTCGACCTGGAACACTGAAGCTTTCTTT
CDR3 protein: CASSLAISTWNTEAFF

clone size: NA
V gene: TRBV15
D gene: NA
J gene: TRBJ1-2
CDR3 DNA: TGTGCCACCAGCAGGGCCGTTGAGGCTAACTATGGCTACACCTTC
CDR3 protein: CATSRAVEANYGYTF

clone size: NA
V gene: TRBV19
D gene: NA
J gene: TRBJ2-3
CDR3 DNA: TGTGCCAGTAGGGATTGGGACACAGATACGCAGTATTTT
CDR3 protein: CASRDWDTDTQYF

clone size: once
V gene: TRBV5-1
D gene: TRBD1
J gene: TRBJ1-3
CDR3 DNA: TGCGCCAGCAGCAGAACAGGGGGCGGAGAAAACACCATATATTTT
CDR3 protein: CASSRTGGGENTIYF

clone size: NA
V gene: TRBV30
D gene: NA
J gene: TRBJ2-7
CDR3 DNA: TGTGCCTGGAGTGATGCCGGGCACGAGCAGTACTTC
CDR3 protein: CAWSDAGHEQYF

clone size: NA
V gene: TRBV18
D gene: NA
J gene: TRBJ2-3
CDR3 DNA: TGTGCCAGCTCACCCTCTAGGGACTTTGATACGCAGTATTTT
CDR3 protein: CASSPSRDFDTQYF

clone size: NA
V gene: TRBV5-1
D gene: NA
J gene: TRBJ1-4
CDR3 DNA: TGCGCCAGCAGCAATGCCGGAACTAATGAAAAACTGTTTTTT
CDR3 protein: CASSNAGTNEKLFF

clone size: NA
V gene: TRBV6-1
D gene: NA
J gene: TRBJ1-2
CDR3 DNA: TGTGCCAGCAGTGAAGAGGGAATCGCTGGCTACACCTTC
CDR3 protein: CASSEEGIAGYTF

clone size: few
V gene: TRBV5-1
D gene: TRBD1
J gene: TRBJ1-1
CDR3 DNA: TGCGCCAGCAGCACCGGGACAGCAAACACTGAAGCTTTCTTT
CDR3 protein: CASSTGTANTEAFF

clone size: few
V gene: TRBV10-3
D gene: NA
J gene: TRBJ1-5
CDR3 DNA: TGTGCCATCAGTGAAACAGGCAATCAGCCCCAGCATTTT
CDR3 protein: CAISETGNQPQHF

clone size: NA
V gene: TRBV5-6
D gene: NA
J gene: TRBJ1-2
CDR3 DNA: TGTGCCAGCAGCTTGGCTAGGGGCAGCGGCTATGGCTACACCTTC
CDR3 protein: CASSLARGSGYGYTF

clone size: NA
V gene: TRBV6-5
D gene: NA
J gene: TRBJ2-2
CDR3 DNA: TGTGCCAGCAGTTGGGACCGCACGAACACCGGGGAGCTGTTTTTT
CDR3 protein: CASSWDRTNTGELFF

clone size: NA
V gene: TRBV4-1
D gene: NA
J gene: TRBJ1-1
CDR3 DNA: TGCGCCAGCAGCCAAGATTTGTGGGACCAGAACACTGAAGCTTTCTTT
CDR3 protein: CASSQDLWDQNTEAFF

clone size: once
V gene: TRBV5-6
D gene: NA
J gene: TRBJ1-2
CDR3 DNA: TGTGCCAGCAGCTTGACCCGACGGAACTATGGCTACACCTTC
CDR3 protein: CASSLTRRNYGYTF

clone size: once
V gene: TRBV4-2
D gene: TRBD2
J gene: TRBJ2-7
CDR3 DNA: TGTGCCAGCAGCCAAGGATATCTAGCGGATCCCTACGAGCAGTACTTC
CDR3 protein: CASSQGYLADPYEQYF

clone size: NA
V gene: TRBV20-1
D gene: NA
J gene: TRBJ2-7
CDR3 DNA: TGCAGTGCTAGGGGGGAGAACGAGCAGTACTTC
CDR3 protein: CSARGENEQYF

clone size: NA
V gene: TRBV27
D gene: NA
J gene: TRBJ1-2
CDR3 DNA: TGTGCCAGCAGTTTAAGGGCCGGATACTATGGCTACACCTTC
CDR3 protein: CASSLRAGYYGYTF

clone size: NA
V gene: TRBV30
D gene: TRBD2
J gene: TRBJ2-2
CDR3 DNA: TGTGCCTGGAGTGTAGGCGGGGGAACCGGGGAGCTGTTTTTT
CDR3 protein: CAWSVGGGTGELFF

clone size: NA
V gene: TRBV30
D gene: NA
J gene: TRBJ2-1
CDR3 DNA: TGTGCCTGGAGTGTAACGGGAGAGCCGTACAATGAGCAGTTCTTC
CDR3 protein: CAWSVTGEPYNEQFF

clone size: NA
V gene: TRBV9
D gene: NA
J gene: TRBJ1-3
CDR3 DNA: TGTGCCAGCAGCGTAGGAGACAGTCGCTCTGGAAACACCATATATTTT
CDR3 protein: CASSVGDSRSGNTIYF

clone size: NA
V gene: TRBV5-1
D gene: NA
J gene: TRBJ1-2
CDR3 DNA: TGCGCCAGCAGCTTGGAATGGAACTATGGCTACACCTTC
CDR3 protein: CASSLEWNYGYTF

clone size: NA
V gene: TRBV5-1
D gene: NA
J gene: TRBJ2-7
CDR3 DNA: TGCGCCAGCAGCTTGGGGGACCCCGGAGGATACGAGCAGTACTTC
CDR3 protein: CASSLGDPGGYEQYF

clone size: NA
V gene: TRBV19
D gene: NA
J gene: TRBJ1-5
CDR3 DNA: TGTGCCAGTAGTATAGCCGGGGTGGTGGCGCAGGGGAGAAATCAGCCCCAGCATTTT
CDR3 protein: CASSIAGVVAQGRNQPQHF

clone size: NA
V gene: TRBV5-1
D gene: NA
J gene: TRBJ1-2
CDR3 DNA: TGCGCCAGCAGCTTGGAGTGGGGGCAGGGGAGTTTCGGTGGCTACACCTTC
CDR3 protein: CASSLEWGQGSFGGYTF

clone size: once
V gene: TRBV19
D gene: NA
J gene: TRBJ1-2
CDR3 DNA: TGTGCCAGTCGAACGACGGAGACAGGACGCGGCTACACCTTC
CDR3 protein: CASRTTETGRGYTF

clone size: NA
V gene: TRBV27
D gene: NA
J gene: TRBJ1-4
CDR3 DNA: TGTGCCAGCAGGGGATTAGGGGTTGGCGAAAAACTGTTTTTT
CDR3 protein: CASRGLGVGEKLFF

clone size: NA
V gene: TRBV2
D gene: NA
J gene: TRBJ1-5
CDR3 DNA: TGTGCCAGCGAGGGGCAGGGCAATCAGCCCCAGCATTTT
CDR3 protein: CASEGQGNQPQHF

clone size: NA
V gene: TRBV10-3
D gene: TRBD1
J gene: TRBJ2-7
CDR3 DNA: TGTGCCATCAGTGTTGGCGGGACAGGCTACGAGCAGTACTTC
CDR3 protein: CAISVGGTGYEQYF

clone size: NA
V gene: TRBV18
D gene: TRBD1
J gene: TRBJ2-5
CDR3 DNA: TGTGCCAGCTCACAGGACAGGTTGGAGACCCAGTACTTC
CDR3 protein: CASSQDRLETQYF

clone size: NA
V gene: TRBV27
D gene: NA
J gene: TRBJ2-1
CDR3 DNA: TGTGCCAGCAGTTTATCAGGGGCGGGGGCCGAGTTCTTC
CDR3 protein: CASSLSGAGAEFF

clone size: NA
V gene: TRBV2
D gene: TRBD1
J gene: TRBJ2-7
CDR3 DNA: TGTGCCAGCAACCGGGACAGGGGCCCCTACGAGCAGTACTTC
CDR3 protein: CASNRDRGPYEQYF

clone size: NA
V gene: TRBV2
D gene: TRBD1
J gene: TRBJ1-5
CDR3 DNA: TGTGCCAGCAGCGGTACAGGGGGTAATCAGCCCCAGCATTTT
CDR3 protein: CASSGTGGNQPQHF

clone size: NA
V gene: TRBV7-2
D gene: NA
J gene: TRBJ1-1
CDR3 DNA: TGTGCCAGCAGCTTGTTAGACAGGAGTGAAGCTTTCTTT
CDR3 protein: CASSLLDRSEAFF